This TCR beta chain was retrieved from a study of neurological immune-mediated disorders. This clonotype was counted many times. MiXCR, run by TCRdb on the 5' RACE reads, gives a single entry per CDR3 protein. The table has 30,000 to 45,000 distinct CDR3 sequences, around 10% seen once; the top ten hold roughly 4%. The V segment lost 0 bases and the J segment 5 bases; nucleotides outside the gene matches: 4. Germline V gene data show CDR1 as SGHKS and CDR2 as YYEKEE (reference sequence). The CDR3 runs 14 residues. The sample taken for sequencing was CD4+ T cells from blood. The sequence came from a woman aged 25 to 39 with HTLV-1-associated myelopathy (HAM/TSP). The chain uses TRBV5-5 and TRBJ1-2; 7 bases align to TRBD1. In DNA, the CDR3 is TGTGCCAGCAGCTTGGGGACAGGAGTGTATGGCTACACCTTC. This translates into CASSLGTGVYGYTF.